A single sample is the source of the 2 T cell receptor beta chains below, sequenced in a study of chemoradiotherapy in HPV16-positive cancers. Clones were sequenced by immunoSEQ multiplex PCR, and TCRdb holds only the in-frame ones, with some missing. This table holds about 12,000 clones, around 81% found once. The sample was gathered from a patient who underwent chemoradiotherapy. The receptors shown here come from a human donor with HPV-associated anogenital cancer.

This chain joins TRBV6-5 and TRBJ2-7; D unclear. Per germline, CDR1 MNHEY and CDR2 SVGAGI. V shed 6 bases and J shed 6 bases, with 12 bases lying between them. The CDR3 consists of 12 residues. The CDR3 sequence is CASSFPGREQYF. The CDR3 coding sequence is TGTGCCAGCAGCTTCCCGGGCCGCGAGCAGTACTTC.

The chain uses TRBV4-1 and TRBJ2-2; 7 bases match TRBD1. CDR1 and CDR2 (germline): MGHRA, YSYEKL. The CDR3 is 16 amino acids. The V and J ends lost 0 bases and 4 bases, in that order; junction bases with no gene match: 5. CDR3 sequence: CASSQEGQVATGELFF. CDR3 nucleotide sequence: TGCGCCAGCAGCCAAGAAGGACAGGTGGCCACCGGGGAGCTGTTTTTT.